Described below is a single T cell receptor beta chain sequence and its context. V lost 0 bases and J 4 bases, leaving 26 bases between the germline ends. CDR1 SGHNT and CDR2 YYREEE come from the germline V gene (reference sequence). CDR3 length: 20 residues. This entry is derived from a study of somatic mutations in cytotoxic T cells in rheumatoid arthritis. As for the study in general: Purity of nearly 100% was reached when some V beta antibody-stained T-cell populations were flow-sorted, including V beta1+ cells sequenced for TCRB.

In the original workflow: Matching between patient CD8+ clones larger than 1% and published virus-specific TCRB sequences was rare. The data were produced by immunoSEQ multiplex PCR, yet TCRdb's version contains in-frame clones alone and is incomplete. That table gives V, J and clone size, and the DNA gave D and trimming. The sample contains almost 15,000 clones, around 70% of which appear only once. The genes are TRBV5-4 and TRBJ2-1; D might be TRBD1 (6 bases). This sequence originates from an adult with rheumatoid arthritis. The sequencing input was CD8+ T cells sorted from blood. CDR3 coding DNA: TGTGCCAGCAGCTTGGCTTGGCCGACCAGGGGATTGCCCGCGTACAATGAGCAGTTCTTC. Translating it yields CASSLAWPTRGLPAYNEQFF.